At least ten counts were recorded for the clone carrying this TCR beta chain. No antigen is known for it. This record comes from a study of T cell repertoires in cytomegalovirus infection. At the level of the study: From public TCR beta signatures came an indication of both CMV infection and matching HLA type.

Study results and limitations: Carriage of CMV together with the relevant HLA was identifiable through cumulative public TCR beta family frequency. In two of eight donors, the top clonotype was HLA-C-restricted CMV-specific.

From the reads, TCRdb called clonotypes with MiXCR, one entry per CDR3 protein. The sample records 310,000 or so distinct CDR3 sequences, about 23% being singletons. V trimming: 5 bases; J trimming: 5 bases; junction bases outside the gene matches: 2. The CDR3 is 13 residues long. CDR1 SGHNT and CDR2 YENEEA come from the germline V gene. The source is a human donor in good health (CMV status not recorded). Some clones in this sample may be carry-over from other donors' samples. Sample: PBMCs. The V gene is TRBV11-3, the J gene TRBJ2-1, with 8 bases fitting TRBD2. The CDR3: CASSQTSDNEQFF. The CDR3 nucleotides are TGTGCCAGCAGCCAGACTAGCGACAATGAGCAGTTCTTC.